This TCR beta chain stems from a study of neurological immune-mediated disorders. Study findings and constraints: Healthy controls had more TCR clonal expansion than multiple sclerosis, which showed the least, whereas HTLV-1-associated myelopathy showed the most.

The authors made cDNA by 5'RACE with 10-nucleotide random UMIs. Each sequencing run yielded over 160 million TCR-beta sequences from 15-18 subjects. TCRdb re-called the 5' RACE reads through MiXCR, storing one row per CDR3 protein. This table has 100,000 or so distinct CDR3 sequences, 13% appearing once. This clonotype was counted ten times or more. Its antigen is still unknown. From germline, CDR1 is MNHEY and CDR2 SVGEGT. Trimming left V 0 bases short and J 5 bases short, with 11 bases between. This CDR3 is built from 14 residues. Time point: longitudinal time-point 2. The unsorted libraries were made from 2 million PBMCs kept at -80 C.

The receptor's source is a female donor with HTLV-1-associated myelopathy (HAM/TSP). J is TRBJ2-7 and V is TRBV6-2 or TRBV6-3; D unclear. Sequencing was performed on PBMCs. The CDR3 DNA is TGTGCCAGCAGTTACTCAGTAGGGCTCGACGAGCAGTACTTC. Residues: CASSYSVGLDEQYF.